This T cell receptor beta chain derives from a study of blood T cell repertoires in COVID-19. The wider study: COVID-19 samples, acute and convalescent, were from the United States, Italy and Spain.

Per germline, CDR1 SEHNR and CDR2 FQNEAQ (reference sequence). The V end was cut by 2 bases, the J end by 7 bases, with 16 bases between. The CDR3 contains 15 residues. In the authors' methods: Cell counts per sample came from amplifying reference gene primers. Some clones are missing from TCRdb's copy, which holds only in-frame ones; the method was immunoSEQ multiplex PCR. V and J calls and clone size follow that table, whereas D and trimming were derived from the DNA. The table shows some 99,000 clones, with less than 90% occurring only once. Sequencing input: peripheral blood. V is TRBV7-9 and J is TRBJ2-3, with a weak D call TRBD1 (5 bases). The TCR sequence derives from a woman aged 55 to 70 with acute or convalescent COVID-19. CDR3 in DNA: TGTGCCAGCAGCTTACTACCCGGAACAGGTTATACGCAGTATTTT. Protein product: CASSLLPGTGYTQYF.